Following are 13 T cell receptor beta chains from one sample sequenced in a study of identical twins. TCRdb reanalysed the 5' RACE reads using MiXCR and keeps one entry per CDR3 protein. The data show under 450,000 distinct CDR3 sequences, approximately 17% seen once. The specimen sequenced was naive T cells sorted from blood. The origin of the receptors is a man aged 50-59 years in good health.

This clonotype was found many times. The V call is TRBV5-1, the J call TRBJ1-1; perhaps TRBD1 as D (5 bases). Trimming removed 2 bases at V and 5 bases at J, with 10 bases between. Germline loops: CDR1 SGHRS, CDR2 YFSETQ. The CDR3 has 13 amino acids. This CDR3 is CASSFGGGTEAFF. The CDR3 DNA reads as TGCGCCAGCAGCTTCGGGGGTGGGACTGAAGCTTTCTTT. Looking up the rest from reference TRBV5-1 and TRBJ1-1 gives the full variable domain: KAGVTQTPRYLIKTRGQQVTLSCSPISGHRSVSWYQQTPGQGLQFLFEYFSETQRNKGNFPGRFSGRQFSNSRSEMNVSTLELGDSALYLCASSFGGGTEAFFGQGTRLTVV.

In this sample, this clonotype turned up a few times. The chain combines TRBV4-3 with TRBJ1-5; D is ambiguous. Trimming stripped 0 bases from V and 7 bases from J, with 13 bases between. The CDR3 runs 15 residues. Germline lookup yields CDR1 LGHNA and CDR2 YSLEER. The CDR3 region has the DNA TGCGCCAGCAGCCAAGATGTGTCCGGGCCCCAGCCCCAGCATTTT. Residues: CASSQDVSGPQPQHF.

The table lists this clonotype with many counts. The V and J genes are TRBV18 and TRBJ2-5, with unresolved D. Trimming took off 3 bases at V and 0 bases at J, with 8 bases between the two ends. Germline-derived CDR1 and CDR2 are KGHSH and LQKENI. The CDR3 consists of 14 residues. The CDR3 protein is CASSPDRDQETQYF. The CDR3 bases are TGTGCCAGCTCACCGGACCGGGACCAAGAGACCCAGTACTTC.

This clonotype was picked up a small number of times. The gene calls are TRBV9 and TRBJ2-2; 8 bases are shared with TRBD2. The CDR3 is 19 residues long. Germline-derived CDR1 and CDR2 are SGDLS and YYNGEE. The ends lost 3 bases at V and 3 bases at J; junction bases unmatched: 16. The DNA for the CDR3 is TGTGCCAGCAGCGACCGGACCCAGCGGGAGCAAGCTGACACCGGGGAGCTGTTTTTT. Protein sequence: CASSDRTQREQADTGELFF.

This clonotype was found many times. The CDR3 is CSARPRGDTEAFF. DNA of the CDR3: TGCAGTGCTAGACCGCGGGGGGACACTGAAGCTTTCTTT. J is TRBJ1-1 and V is TRBV20-1, with a weak D call TRBD1 (5 bases). V was shortened by 2 bases and J by 3 bases, with 10 bases between the two germline ends. In germline, CDR1 is DFQATT, CDR2 SNEGSKA (reference sequence). The CDR3 runs 13 residues.

This clonotype appeared a few times. The rearrangement joins TRBV20-1 to TRBJ2-3; tentatively, D is TRBD1 or TRBD2 (5 bases each). The CDR3 length is 14 residues. Germline CDR1 reads DFQATT; CDR2 reads SNEGSKA (reference sequence). V lost 1 base, J lost 4 bases, and 12 bases lay in between. As DNA, the CDR3 is TGCAGTGCTAGAGTCGGGGCCGGGGCAGATACGCAGTATTTT. Its translation: CSARVGAGADTQYF.

A remark on this clonotype: An end of the junction does not agree with germline; a read error may underlie this. The J gene is TRBJ2-3, the V gene TRBV20-1; TRBD1 agrees at 7 bases. The CDR3 length is 12 residues. In germline, CDR1 is DFQATT, CDR2 SNEGSKA (reference sequence). CDR3 amino acids: CSARDQFPGQNF. In DNA form, the CDR3 reads TGCAGTGCTAGAGATCAATTTCCGGGACAGAATTTT.

Ten or more counts support this clonotype. This sequence joins TRBV11-2 and TRBJ1-2; TRBD1 matches 9 bases. The V segment lost 6 bases and the J segment 8 bases; nucleotides outside the gene matches: 7. Germline CDR1 reads SGHAT; CDR2 reads FQNNGV. The length of the CDR3 is 13 residues. The CDR3 DNA sequence: TGTGCCAGCAGACCACAGGGGGCGGGAGGCTACACCTTC. This gives the protein CASRPQGAGGYTF.

The rearrangement joins TRBV11-2 to TRBJ2-7; TRBD1 agrees at 9 bases. The V gene end was trimmed by 5 bases and the J gene end by 7 bases; junction bases not matched to a gene: 9. Germline CDR1 SGHAT, CDR2 FQNNGV. CDR3 length: 14 amino acids. This CDR3 reads CASSQDRGGGEQYF. In nucleotides, the CDR3 is TGTGCCAGCAGCCAGGACAGGGGAGGTGGGGAGCAGTACTTC.

This clonotype was observed a few times. This chain joins TRBV15 and TRBJ2-1; a possible D gene is TRBD1 (6 bases). The CDR3 is made up of 13 amino acids. CDR1 is LNHNV, CDR2 YYDKDF, per germline (reference sequence). V dropped 3 bases and J dropped 10 bases, with 13 bases sitting between them. In DNA, the CDR3 is TGTGCCACCAGCAGGAGTTACAGGGAAGAGCAGTTCTTC. Amino acid sequence: CATSRSYREEQFF.

This clonotype was seen at least ten times. J is TRBJ2-2 and V is TRBV19, with TRBD2 as a possible D gene (7 bases). Trimming cost V 10 bases and J 1 base, with 19 bases left between them. This CDR3 is 16 amino acids long. Germline V CDR1 and CDR2: LNHDA, SQIVND (reference sequence). The CDR3 nucleotides read TGTGCCACCCTCAGTTTGGGGGGGCGGAACACCGGGGAGCTGTTTTTT. This gives the protein CATLSLGGRNTGELFF.

This chain connects TRBV20-1 to TRBJ2-5; 9 positions match TRBD1. The germline CDR1 and CDR2 sequences are DFQATT and SNEGSKA (reference sequence). This CDR3 comprises 14 residues. The V segment lost 6 bases and the J segment 5 bases; nucleotides outside the gene matches: 10. The CDR3 DNA follows: TGCAGTGCCCCCCTGACAGGGGGTAGGGAGACCCAGTACTTC. Translation gives CSAPLTGGRETQYF.

This clonotype was counted at least ten times. J is TRBJ2-5 and V is TRBV10-3, with TRBD2 matching 8 bases. Trimming cost V 3 bases and J 1 base; bases outside gene matches: 7. Germline V gives CDR1 ENHRY, CDR2 SYGVKD. CDR3 length equals 16 residues. CDR3 sequence (DNA): TGTGCCATCAGTGATTTGGGCGGGGGGCCCCAAGAGACCCAGTACTTC. It translates to CAISDLGGGPQETQYF.